Sequencing of this T cell receptor (beta chain) was carried out in a study of T cell responses to AZD1222 COVID-19 vaccine (dated by TCRdb to the early 2020s). With regard to the full study: Because spike-specific TCR depth and breadth did not differ between the two schedules, AZD1222 recipients who got a second dose at roughly 4 weeks were pooled with those who got a second dose at roughly 12 weeks. TCR sequencing covered roughly 230 trial participants: nearly 210 given two doses of AZD1222 and about 26 given two doses of MenACWY control vaccine. Trial participants were enrolled into age subgroups of 18-55, 56-69 and 70-plus years, which contained around 140, 26 and 57 TCR-sequenced participants, respectively.

Here V drops 3 bases and J drops 0 bases, and the junction holds 8 bases not matched to any gene. The CDR3 holds 17 amino acids from the cysteine to the phenylalanine. Only the CDR3 DNA stays, 51 bases, in frame from base 1. Per the germline V gene, SGHRS is the CDR1 and YFSETQ is the CDR2. The time point label here, explained by the study, means: baseline before first vaccination. The vaccinee samples were drawn from two UK trials, COV001 and COV002, one of which was a single-blind randomized controlled phase 2/3 trial testing AZD1222 (ChAdOx1 nCoV-19) in healthy adults. For TCRbeta chain sequencing, PBMC samples from trial participants were taken at day 0 and at day 28 after the second dose. With regard to this clone: Its target antigen remains unknown. Base qualities are not provided; no much larger clone lies one nucleotide away.

The CDR3 regions of human TCRbeta chains were subjected to immunosequencing. The study's own analysis went as follows. Repertoire TCRs were checked for matches against a reference library of SARS-CoV-2-specific TCRs that had been generated using the MIRA antigen-specificity platform. Breadth meant the fraction of unique TCRs that were SARS-CoV-2-associated, whereas depth meant the fraction of total T cells that were SARS-CoV-2-associated. Using the MIRA data, each spike-specific TCR was assigned both to the spike region to which the TCR was reactive and to a CD4 or CD8 class. Log10-transformed breadth and depth values were compared by one-way ANOVA with Sidak's multiple comparisons tests. TCRdb re-hosts the immuneACCESS table, in-frame sequences only. Its copies lack some clones; in the studies checked, an unresolved V gene accounts for under half of them, and the cause for the rest is not known. That table supplies the V and J calls and clone size; D and trimming were determined from the DNA. Counted in this sample were 150,000 to 200,000 clones; 70% to 90% of them appeared once. Around 0.5% of the sample is in the top ten clones.

The investigation overall reported the following: Because no day 14 peak-response samples were available, repertoires were characterized only after the peak T cell response. Participants were mostly white British and included more females than males, and it was suggested by the authors that clonal diversity may have been underestimated. Conclusions about previously exposed vaccinees are limited because only five or six AZD1222 recipients were SARS-CoV-2 seropositive at baseline. Reportedly, close to half of the unique spike-specific TCRs recognized epitopes lying outside the regions that are mutated in the B.1.351 and B.1.1.7 variants. A significant rise in spike-specific TCR breadth and depth was observed after two AZD1222 doses relative to day 0 and relative to MenACWY recipients. The 56-69-year group was small, and its depth increase did not reach significance, likely because of low power. Vaccine-associated CD4 TCRs spanned the whole spike protein, with dominant responses in regions 160-218 and 743-854.

The sample here was peripheral blood, taken on day 0 of AZD1222 vaccination. The origin of this receptor is an adult in good health. Recombination linked TRBV5-1 to TRBJ1-3, and 8 junction bases match TRBD1. DNA sequence: TGCGCCAGCAGCTGGACCGGACAGGGAAACTCTGGAAACACCATATATTTT. It translates to CASSWTGQGNSGNTIYF.